This paragraph reports one T cell receptor beta chain. As originally analysed: It was from reference gene primer amplification that nucleated cell counts were estimated. Sequenced by immunoSEQ multiplex PCR; TCRdb stores in-frame clones only, minus some. That table gives V, J and clone size, and the DNA gave D and trimming. This table has a few hundred thousand clones, around 83% appearing once. The entry originates in a study of blood T cell repertoires in COVID-19. For the study at large: Acute and convalescent COVID-19 samples came from the United States, Italy and Spain.

V was clipped by 5 bases and J by 2 bases, with 13 bases between them. CDR1 and CDR2 (germline): GTSNPN, SVGIG (reference sequence). The CDR3 consists of 15 residues. This TCR derives from a woman under 30 with acute or convalescent COVID-19. Sequences were obtained from peripheral blood. The rearrangement links TRBV30 to TRBJ2-6, with D possibly TRBD1 on 5 matching bases. CDR3 residues: CAWVPKGTGANVLTF. In DNA form, the CDR3 reads TGTGCCTGGGTTCCTAAGGGGACTGGGGCCAACGTCCTGACTTTC.